This passage covers 14 T cell receptor beta chains from one sample sequenced in a study of radiotherapy plus CTLA-4 blockade in lung cancer. TCRdb's copy holds only in-frame clones and misses some; the assay was immunoSEQ multiplex PCR. This table has some 71,000 clones, roughly 76% appearing once. The sequences come from peripheral blood, collected from a patient treated with radiotherapy plus ipilimumab. These receptors all stem from a human donor with non-small cell lung cancer whose response to radiotherapy plus ipilimumab could not be evaluated. Some clones in this sample may be carry-over from other donors' samples.

This chain uses TRBV10-3 with TRBJ2-7; 11 bases are a match to TRBD2. The CDR3 consists of 15 residues. The J segment lost 3 bases and the V segment lost 6 bases, leaving 7 bases of the junction unmatched. CDR1 and CDR2 from the germline V gene are ENHRY and SYGVKD. This CDR3 reads CAIRPTSGGDYEQYF. CDR3 nucleotides: TGTGCCATCAGGCCCACTAGCGGGGGCGACTACGAGCAGTACTTC.

The chain couples TRBV5-1 to TRBJ2-5; possibly TRBD2 for D (6 bases). Trimming removed 1 base from V and 2 bases from J, with 6 bases in between. Per the germline V gene, CDR1 is SGHRS and CDR2 is YFSETQ. This CDR3 spans 13 amino acids. CDR3 amino acids: CASSLLAQETQYF. In nucleotides, the CDR3 is TGCGCCAGCAGCTTGCTAGCGCAAGAGACCCAGTACTTC.

V usage is TRBV4-3 and J usage is TRBJ2-1, with a weak D call TRBD2 (5 bases). V lost 3 bases to trimming and J lost 5 bases, with 8 bases between them. Germline CDR1 LGHNA, CDR2 YSLEER. There are 13 residues in the CDR3. The CDR3 protein is CASSHPGNNEQFF. As DNA, the CDR3 is TGCGCCAGCAGCCATCCGGGAAACAATGAGCAGTTCTTC.

This rearrangement joins TRBV10-3 to TRBJ2-1, with 9 bases aligning to TRBD1. In germline, CDR1 is ENHRY, CDR2 SYGVKD. The CDR3 is made up of 14 amino acids. J was trimmed by 9 bases and V by 0 bases; bases with no gene match: 3. CDR3 sequence (DNA): TGTGCCATCAGTGAGTCGACAGGGGGGCCTGAGCAGTTCTTC. It encodes CAISESTGGPEQFF.

This rearrangement joins TRBV4-3 to TRBJ2-1; no clear D gene. V was cut by 1 base and J by 0 bases, with 22 bases left in between. The CDR3 has 20 residues. Germline V CDR1 and CDR2: LGHNA, YSLEER. CDR3 region: CASSQAIPLQNLYSYNEQFF. CDR3 DNA: TGCGCCAGCAGCCAAGCCATACCCCTCCAGAACCTTTACTCCTACAATGAGCAGTTCTTC.

This rearrangement joins TRBV5-1 to TRBJ2-5; the D gene is possibly TRBD2 (6 bases). The J call may be wrong; the DNA end is better matched by TRBJ2-7. This CDR3 comprises 17 residues. Germline V gives CDR1 SGHRS, CDR2 YFSETQ. The CDR3 DNA follows: TGCGCCAGCAGCGCCAGGACGGAGGGACTCCGGGGCTACGAGCAGTACTTC. Residues: CASSARTEGLRGYEQYF.

The table lists this clone with a few counts. The V call is TRBV7-9, the J call TRBJ2-3; D not certain. V shed 6 bases and J shed 6 bases, with 7 bases lying between them. Germline V CDR1 and CDR2: SEHNR, FQNEAQ (reference sequence). The CDR3 consists of 11 residues. The DNA of the CDR3 is TGTGCCAGCAGTTCGGTTGATACGCAGTATTTT. This translates into CASSSVDTQYF.

The V gene is TRBV18, the J gene TRBJ2-5, with a tentative D call TRBD2 (7 bases). Looked up from germline, CDR1 is KGHSH and CDR2 is LQKENI. V gave up 2 bases and J gave up 4 bases, with 14 bases separating them. CDR3 size: 15 residues. The CDR3 here is CASSPSGASGETQYF. The CDR3 coding sequence is TGTGCCAGCTCACCATCGGGGGCTAGCGGAGAGACCCAGTACTTC. Full variable domain (rest looked up from reference TRBV18 and TRBJ2-5): NAGVMQNPRHLVRRRGQEARLRCSPMKGHSHVYWYRQLPEEGLKFMVYLQKENIIDESGMPKERFSAEFPKEGPSILRIQQVVRGDSAAYFCASSPSGASGETQYFGPGTRLLVL.

This rearrangement joins TRBV7-9 to TRBJ2-1; possible D gene TRBD2, 5 bases. CDR3 size: 17 residues. V lost 2 bases and J 0 bases, leaving 14 bases between the germline ends. Germline V gives CDR1 SEHNR, CDR2 FQNEAQ (reference sequence). DNA of the CDR3: TGTGCCAGCAGCTTATTTGGTAGAGGGAGCTCCTACAATGAGCAGTTCTTC. This gives the protein CASSLFGRGSSYNEQFF.

This clone was detected only a few times. The chain uses TRBV19 and TRBJ1-6; D is undetermined. V was shortened by 5 bases and J by 10 bases, with 18 bases between the two germline ends. The CDR3 runs to 15 residues. Germline-derived CDR1 and CDR2 are LNHDA and SQIVND (reference sequence). CDR3 nucleotide sequence: TGTGCCAGTAGTCCTCCGCCCGACTTGTGGTCACCCCTCCACTTT. This translates into CASSPPPDLWSPLHF.

This chain connects TRBV18 to TRBJ2-7; TRBD1 matches 9 bases. Unmatched junction bases numbered 10, after V lost 5 bases and J lost 5 bases. CDR3 length: 15 amino acids. CDR1 and CDR2 from the germline V gene are KGHSH and LQKENI. This CDR3 is CASSASQGASNEQYF. CDR3 bases: TGTGCCAGCTCAGCCTCACAGGGGGCCTCAAACGAGCAGTACTTC.

This clone has a handful of counts. This chain joins TRBV25-1 and TRBJ1-2; 7 bases fit TRBD1. The germline gives CDR1 MGHDK, CDR2 SYGVNS. The CDR3 totals 13 residues. The V gene end was trimmed by 7 bases and the J gene end by 7 bases; junction bases not matched to a gene: 9. The CDR3 DNA sequence: TGTGCCAGCATCAGGGCAGGGGGAACTGGCTACACCTTC. The encoded protein is CASIRAGGTGYTF.

V gene TRBV6-1 combines with J gene TRBJ2-3; the match to TRBD2 covers 8 bases. Germline lookup yields CDR1 MNHNS and CDR2 SASEGT. Trimming removed 9 bases from V and 1 base from J; junction bases left unmatched: 6. This CDR3 contains 14 residues. The CDR3 region has the DNA TGTGCCAGTCAATCGGGACTAGGCACAGATACGCAGTATTTT. Translating it yields CASQSGLGTDTQYF.

A note on this clone: One end of the junction is discordant with germline, which a read error may explain. This chain uses TRBV7-7 with TRBJ2-1; a weak D match, TRBD2 (5 bases). In germline, CDR1 is SSHAT, CDR2 FNYEAQ (reference sequence). CDR3 length: 14 amino acids. The CDR3 region is CASSSRAVTGEQFF. In nucleotides, the CDR3 is TGTGCTAGCAGCTCCCGAGCGGTCACCGGTGAGCAGTTCTTC.